These 2 T cell receptor beta chains were sequenced from one sample in a study of PD-1 blockade in mismatch repair-deficient tumors. Method: immunoSEQ multiplex PCR; TCRdb's copy keeps in-frame clones and lacks some. The sample records about 67,000 clones, around four fifths being singletons. The sample consisted of peripheral blood, taken 2 weeks after starting pembrolizumab. These receptors were collected from an adult with mismatch repair-deficient cancer.

This CDR3 reads CATSRDRIYWTSGDYEQYF. As DNA, the CDR3 is TGTGCCACCAGCAGAGATAGGATATATTGGACTAGCGGGGACTACGAGCAGTACTTC. The gene calls are TRBV15 and TRBJ2-7; TRBD2 matches 12 bases. The CDR3 length is 19 residues. Germline values: CDR1 LNHNV, CDR2 YYDKDF (reference sequence). The V and J ends lost 0 bases and 3 bases, in that order; junction bases with no gene match: 12.

The chain joins TRBV4-2 to TRBJ2-5; 8 bases fit TRBD2. The CDR3 consists of 16 residues. Germline V CDR1 and CDR2: LGHNA, YNFKEQ. The V segment lost 0 bases and the J segment 1 base; nucleotides outside the gene matches: 4. The chain's CDR3 is CASSQELAGLQETQYF. The CDR3 nucleotides read TGTGCCAGCAGCCAAGAATTAGCGGGGCTCCAAGAGACCCAGTACTTC.